Below, 8 T cell receptor beta chains from the same sample are listed, as sequenced in a study of Graves' ophthalmopathy and Graves' hyperthyroidism. RNA transcripts were the source from which TCR beta CDR3 regions were amplified. HTBI-primed first-round RT-PCR preceded second-round multiplex PCR. Using its own MiXCR run on the multiplex PCR reads, TCRdb lists one record per CDR3 protein. The sample has around 470,000 distinct CDR3 sequences, 13% to 15% seen once. The material sequenced was blood. The source of these receptors is a woman aged 25-40 years with Graves' ophthalmopathy.

The CDR3 loop is CASSYRALRMAETQYF. The DNA for the CDR3 is TGTGCCAGCAGTTACAGGGCGCTCAGGATGGCCGAGACCCAGTACTTC. The V call is TRBV6-5, the J call TRBJ2-5; D gene uncertain. V gave up 2 bases and J gave up 5 bases, with 18 bases separating them. Per germline, CDR1 MNHEY and CDR2 SVGAGI. CDR3 size: 16 residues.

This clonotype has a count of ten or more. The V call is TRBV5-1, the J call TRBJ2-2; D ambiguous. The CDR3 is 15 residues long. Germline loops: CDR1 SGHRS, CDR2 YFSETQ. V lost 2 bases and J lost 0, with 8 bases in between. This CDR3 is CASSLTVANTGELFF. The CDR3 DNA follows: TGCGCCAGCAGCTTAACCGTCGCGAACACCGGGGAGCTGTTTTTT. Using reference TRBV5-1 and TRBJ2-2 for the parts outside the CDR3, the full variable domain is KAGVTQTPRYLIKTRGQQVTLSCSPISGHRSVSWYQQTPGQGLQFLFEYFSETQRNKGNFPGRFSGRQFSNSRSEMNVSTLELGDSALYLCASSLTVANTGELFFGEGSRLTVL.

This clonotype was seen at least ten times. This may arise from a read error, as a much more abundant clone is one base away. The chain combines TRBV12-3 or TRBV12-4 with TRBJ1-2; D is unresolved. CDR3 length: 12 residues. Trimming cost V 3 bases and J 3 bases, with 5 bases left between them. The CDR3 DNA follows: TGTGCCAGCAGTTTTACAGACTATGGCTACACCTTC. Protein sequence: CASSFTDYGYTF.

This clonotype was found a few times. The genes are TRBV28 and TRBJ2-7, with 10 bases lining up with TRBD2. V dropped 2 bases and J dropped 3; count of bases not matched to a gene: 4. This CDR3 spans 15 amino acids. Germline V gene data show CDR1 as MDHEN and CDR2 as SYDVKM. CDR3 sequence reads: CASSLERGGLYEQYF. The CDR3 DNA reads as TGTGCCAGCAGTTTAGAGCGGGGGGGCCTCTACGAGCAGTACTTC.

With respect to this clonotype: No conserved phenylalanine or tryptophan ends this CDR3, so it is likely a read error. This sequence joins TRBV6-1 and TRBJ2-7; TRBD1 aligns across 9 bases. The V segment lost 4 bases and the J segment 5 bases; nucleotides outside the gene matches: 9. This CDR3 has 15 amino acids. Germline V gives CDR1 MNHNS, CDR2 SASEGT. The CDR3 nucleotides are TGTGCCAGCAGTGTGGTTCCGGGACAGGGTGACGAGCAGTACTAC. Encoded protein: CASSVVPGQGDEQYY.

Many counts were recorded for this clonotype. The chain carries TRBV12-3 or TRBV12-4 and TRBJ2-2; no firm D call. Trimming cost V 3 bases and J 3 bases, with 8 bases left between them. The CDR3 has 14 amino acids. CDR3 loop: CASSFSSYTGELFF. CDR3 DNA sequence: TGTGCCAGCAGTTTCTCCTCCTACACCGGGGAGCTGTTTTTT.

This clonotype was observed a handful of times. The V gene is TRBV27, the J gene TRBJ1-2, with TRBD1 matching 7 bases. Germline loops: CDR1 MNHEY, CDR2 SMNVEV (reference sequence). With V trimmed by 9 bases and J by 6 bases, 7 bases remained unmatched. The CDR3 length is 12 residues. This chain's CDR3 is CASRDREDGYTF. CDR3 DNA: TGTGCCAGTAGAGACAGGGAGGATGGCTACACCTTC.

This clonotype has only a few counts. The V gene is TRBV28, the J gene TRBJ2-5; 8 bases are a match to TRBD2. J lost 7 bases, V lost 7 bases, and 11 bases had no gene match. CDR3 length: 14 amino acids. From germline, CDR1 is MDHEN and CDR2 SYDVKM. DNA for the CDR3: TGTGCCAGCACCTCGGGGGGGCGGTCAGGGACCCAGTACTTC. This translates into CASTSGGRSGTQYF.